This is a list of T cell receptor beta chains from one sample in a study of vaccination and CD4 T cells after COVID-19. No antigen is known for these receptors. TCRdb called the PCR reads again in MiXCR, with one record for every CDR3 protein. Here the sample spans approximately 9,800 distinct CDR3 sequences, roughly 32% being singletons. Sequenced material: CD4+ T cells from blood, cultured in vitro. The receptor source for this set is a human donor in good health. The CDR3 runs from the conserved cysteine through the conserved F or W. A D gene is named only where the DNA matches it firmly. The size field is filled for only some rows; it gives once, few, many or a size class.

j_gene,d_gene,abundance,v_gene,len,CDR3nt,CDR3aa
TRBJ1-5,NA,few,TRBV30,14,TGTGCCTGGAAAAGCGGGGGCCCCAATCAGCCCCAGCATTTT,CAWKSGGPNQPQHF
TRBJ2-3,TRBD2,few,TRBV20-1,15,TGCAGTGCTAGGGACACTAGCGTCTCCACAGATACGCAGTATTTT,CSARDTSVSTDTQYF
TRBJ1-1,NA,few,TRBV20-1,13,TGCAGTCCCTACAGGGAGGGCCACACTGAAGCTTTCTTT,CSPYREGHTEAFF
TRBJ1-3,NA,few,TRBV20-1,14,TGCAGTGCTCCCTTGGACATTGGGGATAACACCATATATTTT,CSAPLDIGDNTIYF
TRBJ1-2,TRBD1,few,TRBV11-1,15,TGTGCCAGCAGCTTCGCTGGAGACAGGGGCTATGGCTACACCTTC,CASSFAGDRGYGYTF
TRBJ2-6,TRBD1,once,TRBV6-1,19,TGTGCCAGCAGTAGACAGACAGGGGGCGCGATCTCTGGGGCCAACGTCCTGACTTTC,CASSRQTGGAISGANVLTF
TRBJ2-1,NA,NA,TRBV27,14,TGTGCCAGCAGTACGGGACTTGAATACAATGAGCAGTTCTTC,CASSTGLEYNEQFF
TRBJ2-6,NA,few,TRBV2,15,TGTGCCAGCAGTGAGGGCCTCTCTGGGGCCAACGTCCTGACTTTC,CASSEGLSGANVLTF
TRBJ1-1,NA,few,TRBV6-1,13,TGTGCCACCCAGTGGGGGGTCGACACTGAAGCTTTCTTT,CATQWGVDTEAFF
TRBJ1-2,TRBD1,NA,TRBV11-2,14,TGTGCCATCGAGCGGGGGACAGGGGTGCGCGGCTACACCTTC,CAIERGTGVRGYTF
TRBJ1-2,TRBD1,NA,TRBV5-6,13,TGTGCCAGCAGCTTGGAGGGGGCCTATGGCTACACCTTC,CASSLEGAYGYTF
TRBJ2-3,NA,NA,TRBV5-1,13,TGCCCCAGCAGCTGGGGGGGCCCAGATACGCAGTATTTT,CPSSWGGPDTQYF
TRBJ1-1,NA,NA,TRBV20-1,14,TGCAGCGTCCGACATGGAGGGGGGAGCACTGAAGCTTTCTTT,CSVRHGGGSTEAFF
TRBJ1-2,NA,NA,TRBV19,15,TGTGCCAGTAGTGCGGGACCCGGGGAGAACTATGGCTACACCTTC,CASSAGPGENYGYTF
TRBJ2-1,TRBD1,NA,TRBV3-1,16,TGTGCCAGCAGCCACCGCCACCCGGGACAGTGGAATGAGCAGTTCTTC,CASSHRHPGQWNEQFF
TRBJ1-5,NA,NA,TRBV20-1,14,TGCAGTGCTAGGGCGGGGGAAAGCAATCAGCCCCAGCATTTT,CSARAGESNQPQHF
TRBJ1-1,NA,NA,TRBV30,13,TGTGCCTGGAGTCGGGGGGGGAACACTGAAGCTTTCTTT,CAWSRGGNTEAFF
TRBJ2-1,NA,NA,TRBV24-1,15,TGTGCCACCAGTGCCGCGGCCGGGAGCTACAATGAGCAGTTCTTC,CATSAAAGSYNEQFF
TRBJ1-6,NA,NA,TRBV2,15,TGTGCCAGCAGTGAATTGCAGAGTCCCAATTCACCCCTCCACTTT,CASSELQSPNSPLHF
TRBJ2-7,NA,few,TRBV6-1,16,TGTGCCAGCAGTAGGGATTGGGGAGACCAGAACTACGAGCAGTACTTC,CASSRDWGDQNYEQYF
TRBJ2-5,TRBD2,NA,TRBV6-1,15,TGTGCCAGCAGTGAACTAGCGGGGGGGCAAGAGACCCAGTACTTC,CASSELAGGQETQYF
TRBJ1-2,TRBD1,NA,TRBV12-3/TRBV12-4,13,TGTGCCAGCAGCTCGACAGGGGCGGGTGGCTACACCTTC,CASSSTGAGGYTF
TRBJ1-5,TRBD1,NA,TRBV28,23,TGTGCCAGCAGTCACCCCGGGACAGGGGGGGGGTTAGAGAGAAAAATGAGGCACCAGCCCCAGCATTTT,CASSHPGTGGGLERKMRHQPQHF
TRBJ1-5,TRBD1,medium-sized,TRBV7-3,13,TGTGCCAGCAGCAAGGACAGGGATGGGCCCCAGCATTTT,CASSKDRDGPQHF
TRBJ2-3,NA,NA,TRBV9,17,TGTGCCAGCAGCGCGGGGGCTCAGTCCCTCAGTACAGATACGCAGTATTTT,CASSAGAQSLSTDTQYF
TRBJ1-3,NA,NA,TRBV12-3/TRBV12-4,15,TGTGCCAGCAGTTTCGGGCAGGTCTCTGGAAACACCATATATTTT,CASSFGQVSGNTIYF
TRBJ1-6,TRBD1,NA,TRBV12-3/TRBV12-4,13,TGTGCCAGCACGGGACAGGGAGATTCACCCCTCCACTTT,CASTGQGDSPLHF
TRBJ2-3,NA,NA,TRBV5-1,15,TGCGCCAGCAGCTTGGAACCGGGGAGGTCAGATACGCAGTATTTT,CASSLEPGRSDTQYF
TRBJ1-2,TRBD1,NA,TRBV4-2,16,TGTGCCAGCAGCCTGGGACAGGGCCTTTCTAACTATGGCTACACCTTC,CASSLGQGLSNYGYTF
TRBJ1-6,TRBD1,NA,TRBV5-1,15,TGCGCCAGCAGCCAGGGGGACAGCAGTAATTCACCCCTCCACTTT,CASSQGDSSNSPLHF
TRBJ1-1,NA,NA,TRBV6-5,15,TGTGCCAGCAGTTACTCGGCCAGGGTGCCCACTGAAGCTTTCTTT,CASSYSARVPTEAFF
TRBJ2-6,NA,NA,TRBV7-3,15,TGTGCCAGCAGCGCGCAGGGTACTGGGGCCAACGTCCTGACTTTC,CASSAQGTGANVLTF